These 25 T cell receptor beta chains were all obtained from the same sample, sequenced in a study of OX40 agonist ivuxolimab in advanced cancers. TCRdb's table, derived via immunoSEQ multiplex PCR, lists solely in-frame clones and lacks some. In the table there are over 45,000 clones, around 84% of which are singletons. The material was CD4+ or CD8+ T cells sorted from blood, obtained in a trial of the OX40 agonist ivuxolimab. These receptors were taken from an adult with an advanced solid tumor such as melanoma, head and neck, liver or kidney cancer.

The chain combines TRBV6-1 with TRBJ1-1; TRBD1 might be the D (5 bases). V was trimmed by 8 bases and J by 8 bases, leaving 15 bases between them. Germline V gene lookup returns CDR1 MNHNS and CDR2 SASEGT. The CDR3 loop spans 12 amino acids. CDR3 in amino acids: CASCHGGTEAFF. CDR3 bases: TGTGCCAGCTGTCACGGGGGGACCGAAGCTTTCTTT.

This chain links TRBV14 with TRBJ2-3, with TRBD1 matching 8 bases. The CDR3 is 16 residues long. V shed 4 bases, J shed 3 bases, and the junction held 9 bases outside the gene matches. CDR1 and CDR2 (germline): SGHDN, FVKESK. The CDR3 reads CASSPFLGQGTDTQYF. CDR3 coding DNA: TGTGCCAGCAGCCCCTTCCTTGGACAGGGAACAGATACGCAGTATTTT.

The chain uses TRBV2 and TRBJ2-3; 10 nucleotides align to TRBD2. J was trimmed by 0 bases and V by 5 bases; bases with no gene match: 5. The CDR3 consists of 16 residues. CDR1 and CDR2 (germline): SNHLY, FYNNEI. CDR3 nucleotides: TGTGCCAGCAGTAAAACTAGCGGGACTAGCACAGATACGCAGTATTTT. This codes for CASSKTSGTSTDTQYF.

The rearrangement joins TRBV5-1 to TRBJ2-1, with 11 positions matching TRBD2. Germline V gene data show CDR1 as SGHRS and CDR2 as YFSETQ. V dropped 1 base and J dropped 5; count of bases not matched to a gene: 5. The length of the CDR3 is 16 residues. This CDR3 is CASSLITSGRDNEQFF. The CDR3 DNA sequence: TGCGCCAGCAGCTTGATTACTAGCGGGAGAGACAATGAGCAGTTCTTC.

The chain combines TRBV5-1 with TRBJ1-1; weak D call: TRBD1 (5 bases). Per germline, CDR1 SGHRS and CDR2 YFSETQ. There are 14 residues in the CDR3. V dropped 0 bases and J dropped 1 base, with 7 bases sitting between them. The CDR3 region has the DNA TGCGCCAGCAGCTTGGACGGGGCGAACACTGAAGCTTTCTTT. This gives the protein CASSLDGANTEAFF. Variable domain in full (rest from reference TRBV5-1 and TRBJ1-1): KAGVTQTPRYLIKTRGQQVTLSCSPISGHRSVSWYQQTPGQGLQFLFEYFSETQRNKGNFPGRFSGRQFSNSRSEMNVSTLELGDSALYLCASSLDGANTEAFFGQGTRLTVV.

The CDR3 nucleotides read TGTGCCAGCAGTTTAGCCGGTAGCGGGAGGGCCTACGAGCAGTACTTC. Encoded protein: CASSLAGSGRAYEQYF. The chain uses TRBV28 and TRBJ2-7; 11 bases align to TRBD2. The CDR3 contains 16 residues. With V trimmed by 2 bases and J by 2 bases, 5 bases remained unmatched. CDR1 is MDHEN and CDR2 is SYDVKM in the germline V gene. Complete variable domain (other parts from reference TRBV28 and TRBJ2-7): DVKVTQSSRYLVKRTGEKVFLECVQDMDHENMFWYRQDPGLGLRLIYFSYDVKMKEKGDIPEGYSVSREKKERFSLILESASTNQTSMYLCASSLAGSGRAYEQYFGPGTRLTVT.

The chain combines TRBV5-1 with TRBJ2-7, with D possibly being TRBD2 (5 bases). CDR1 is SGHRS and CDR2 is YFSETQ in the germline V gene. V was clipped by 2 bases and J by 6 bases, with 9 bases between them. CDR3 length: 12 amino acids. This CDR3 is CASSLGRAEQYF. DNA for the CDR3: TGCGCCAGCAGCTTAGGGCGGGCCGAGCAGTACTTC.

V is TRBV7-9 and J is TRBJ1-1; possibly TRBD1 for D (6 bases). The CDR3 length is 14 residues. Per germline, CDR1 SEHNR and CDR2 FQNEAQ (reference sequence). V was trimmed by 2 bases and J by 4 bases, leaving 11 bases between them. CDR3 protein: CASSLSGARTEAFF. Written as DNA, the CDR3 is TGTGCCAGCAGCTTATCGGGGGCGCGCACTGAAGCTTTCTTT. Full variable domain (missing parts from reference TRBV7-9 and TRBJ1-1): DTGVSQNPRHKITKRGQNVTFRCDPISEHNRLYWYRQTLGQGPEFLTYFQNEAQLEKSRLLSDRFSAERPKGSFSTLEIQRTEQGDSAMYLCASSLSGARTEAFFGQGTRLTVV.

V usage is TRBV6-1 and J usage is TRBJ1-1; D ambiguous. This CDR3 spans 15 amino acids. V was cut by 1 base and J by 5 bases, with 14 bases left in between. Germline loops: CDR1 MNHNS, CDR2 SASEGT. The CDR3 protein is CASSEVLLRRTEAFF. The CDR3, as DNA: TGTGCCAGCAGTGAAGTTCTCCTCCGTCGGACTGAAGCTTTCTTT.

This clone was detected once. This chain links TRBV2 with TRBJ1-2; 9 bases are shared with TRBD1. Germline V gives CDR1 SNHLY, CDR2 FYNNEI. Trimming cost V 8 bases and J 7 bases; bases outside gene matches: 8. This CDR3 has 13 amino acids. Written as DNA, the CDR3 is TGTGCCAGCCCCGGGACAGGGTACGGTGGCTACACCTTC. Amino acids: CASPGTGYGGYTF.

The chain links TRBV7-9 to TRBJ2-3; 7 bases align to TRBD1. J was trimmed by 4 bases and V by 4 bases; bases with no gene match: 2. The CDR3 has 13 amino acids. In germline, CDR1 is SEHNR, CDR2 FQNEAQ (reference sequence). CDR3 nucleotides: TGTGCCAGCAGCTCGACAGGGCCAGATACGCAGTATTTT. This sequence encodes CASSSTGPDTQYF.

In the case of this clone: Mismatch with germline at one junction end may stem from a read error. V usage is TRBV2 and J usage is TRBJ2-7; D is unclear. CDR1 is SNHLY, CDR2 FYNNEI, per germline. CDR3 length: 11 residues. The CDR3 sequence: CASSEYRAPSF. The CDR3, as DNA: TGTGCCAGCAGTGAATACCGGGCCCCCTCCTTC. The variable domain in full, completed from reference TRBV2 and TRBJ2-7, reads EPEVTQTPSHQVTQMGQEVILRCVPISNHLYFYWYRQILGQKVEFLVSFYNNEISEKSEIFDDQFSVERPDGSNFTLKIRSTKLEDSAMYFCASSEYRAPSFGPGTRLTVT.

This clone was seen just once. The chain joins TRBV5-1 to TRBJ1-1; 7 bases fit TRBD1. J lost 3 bases, V lost 7 bases, and 6 bases had no gene match. The CDR3 totals 13 residues. The germline gives CDR1 SGHRS, CDR2 YFSETQ. This chain's CDR3 is CASSQGVDTEAFF. In nucleotides, the CDR3 is TGCGCCAGCTCTCAGGGGGTTGACACTGAAGCTTTCTTT.

The sample holds one count of this clone. V and J are TRBV29-1 and TRBJ2-5; 8 bases line up with TRBD1. The CDR3 has 13 amino acids. V lost 4 bases and J lost 5; bases outside the gene matches: 6. Looked up from germline, CDR1 is SQVTM and CDR2 is ANQGSEA. CDR3 sequence reads: CSVAQGGSETQYF. CDR3 coding DNA: TGCAGCGTTGCACAGGGGGGATCCGAGACCCAGTACTTC.

Turning to this clone: This same CDR3 is encoded by further DNA sequences in the sample. The gene calls are TRBV27 and TRBJ2-7; tentative D call: TRBD2 (5 bases). Germline V CDR1 and CDR2: MNHEY, SMNVEV (reference sequence). This CDR3 has 14 amino acids. V was shortened by 3 bases and J by 0 bases, with 9 bases between the two germline ends. CDR3 residues: CASSFRRSSYEQYF. In DNA form, the CDR3 reads TGTGCCAGCAGTTTCCGGAGGAGCTCCTACGAGCAGTACTTC.

The chain uses TRBV11-3 and TRBJ2-7; 7 nucleotides align to TRBD1. With V trimmed by 10 bases and J by 3 bases, 18 bases remained unmatched. Germline CDR1 and CDR2: SGHNT and YENEEA. The CDR3 contains 16 residues. The CDR3 is CATSGGPGQAYYEQYF. The DNA of the CDR3 is TGTGCCACAAGTGGCGGCCCAGGACAGGCTTACTACGAGCAGTACTTC.

The chain links TRBV6-1 to TRBJ2-7; 7 nucleotides agree with TRBD2. The ends lost 7 bases at V and 3 bases at J; junction bases unmatched: 9. The V gene's germline CDR1 is MNHNS and CDR2 SASEGT. The CDR3 is made up of 14 amino acids. The CDR3 DNA reads as TGTGCCAGCATTCGTTTGGGGGGGTACTACGAGCAGTACTTC. The encoded protein is CASIRLGGYYEQYF.

This chain connects TRBV9 to TRBJ1-2, with TRBD1 matching over 8 bases. Germline-derived CDR1 and CDR2 are SGDLS and YYNGEE. The CDR3 runs 14 residues. V lost 1 base to trimming and J lost 4 bases; unmatched junction nucleotides: 3. CDR3 residues: CASSVRQGSYGYTF. CDR3 in DNA: TGTGCCAGCAGCGTACGACAGGGGAGCTATGGCTACACCTTC. Based on the CDR3 plus reference TRBV9 and TRBJ1-2, the full variable domain is DSGVTQTPKHLITATGQRVTLRCSPRSGDLSVYWYQQSLDQGLQFLIQYYNGEERAKGNILERFSAQQFPDLHSELNLSSLELGDSALYFCASSVRQGSYGYTFGSGTRLTVV.

The rearrangement links TRBV5-1 to TRBJ1-1; the match to TRBD1 covers 10 bases. The CDR3 spans 15 residues. Per the germline V gene, CDR1 is SGHRS and CDR2 is YFSETQ. Losses at the gene ends were 0 bases for V and 6 bases for J; bases not matched to a gene: 5. The CDR3 reads CASSLGQGAGAEAFF. The CDR3 DNA reads TGCGCCAGCAGCTTGGGACAGGGGGCAGGGGCTGAAGCTTTCTTT.

The V gene is TRBV21-1, the J gene TRBJ2-5. TRBV21-1 constitutes a pseudogene. The CDR3 spans 14 residues. The CDR3 nucleotides are TGTGCCAGCAGCAATCCGGGGGCACAAGAGACCCAGTACTTC. Translating it yields CASSNPGAQETQYF.

The chain is built from TRBV6-6 and TRBJ2-7; 7 nucleotides match TRBD2. J gave up 6 bases and V 0 bases, and 2 bases lay outside the gene matches. This CDR3 has 13 residues. Germline V gives CDR1 MNHNY, CDR2 SVGAGI (reference sequence). The CDR3 coding sequence is TGTGCCAGCAGTTACTCTGGGAGGGGCGAGCAGTACTTC. Translating gives CASSYSGRGEQYF.

This chain joins TRBV2 and TRBJ2-3, with D perhaps TRBD2 (5 bases). Trimming removed 4 bases from V and 0 bases from J, with 17 bases in between. The CDR3 totals 17 residues. CDR1 SNHLY and CDR2 FYNNEI come from the germline V gene. The CDR3 DNA reads as TGTGCCAGCAGTGCCGAGCGGTCAGTCGGTAGCACAGATACGCAGTATTTT. Encoded protein: CASSAERSVGSTDTQYF.

A word on this clone: Different DNA sequences within this sample yield the same CDR3. V is TRBV14 and J is TRBJ2-2, with D unresolved. Germline lookup yields CDR1 SGHDN and CDR2 FVKESK. This CDR3 is built from 15 residues. Between the trimmed V and J ends, which lost 0 bases and 1 base, there was a span of 6 bases. CDR3 loop: CASSQELGNTGELFF. DNA for the CDR3: TGTGCCAGCAGCCAAGAATTAGGGAACACCGGGGAGCTGTTTTTT.

The rearrangement joins TRBV7-9 to TRBJ1-1, with D possibly TRBD1 on 6 matching bases. V was cut by 5 bases and J by 1 base, with 11 bases left in between. Germline CDR1 reads SEHNR; CDR2 reads FQNEAQ (reference sequence). The CDR3 totals 14 residues. DNA of the CDR3: TGTGCCAGCAGCCGGACAGCTGAGAACACTGAAGCTTTCTTT. Amino acids: CASSRTAENTEAFF. The full variable domain, with the rest looked up from reference TRBV7-9 and TRBJ1-1, is DTGVSQNPRHKITKRGQNVTFRCDPISEHNRLYWYRQTLGQGPEFLTYFQNEAQLEKSRLLSDRFSAERPKGSFSTLEIQRTEQGDSAMYLCASSRTAENTEAFFGQGTRLTVV.

This chain joins TRBV2 and TRBJ2-2; no firm D call. The germline gives CDR1 SNHLY, CDR2 FYNNEI. This CDR3 is built from 14 residues. Trimming took off 4 bases at V and 1 base at J, with 7 bases between the two ends. As DNA, the CDR3 is TGTGCCAGCAGTGTCTACGGGAACACCGGGGAGCTGTTTTTT. This codes for CASSVYGNTGELFF.